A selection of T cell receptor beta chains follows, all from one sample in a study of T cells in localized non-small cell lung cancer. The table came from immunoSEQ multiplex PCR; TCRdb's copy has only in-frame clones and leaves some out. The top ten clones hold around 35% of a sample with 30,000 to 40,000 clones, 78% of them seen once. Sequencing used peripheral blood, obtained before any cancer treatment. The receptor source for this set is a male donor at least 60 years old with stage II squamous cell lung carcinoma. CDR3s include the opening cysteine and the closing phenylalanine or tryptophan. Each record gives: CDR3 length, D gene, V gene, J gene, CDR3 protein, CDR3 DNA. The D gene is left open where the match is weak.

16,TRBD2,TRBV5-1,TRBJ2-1,CASTLPTSGGSNEQFF,TGCGCCAGCACCCTCCCGACTAGCGGGGGATCCAATGAGCAGTTCTTC
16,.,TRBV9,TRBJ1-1,CASSRLSVTSNTEAFF,TGTGCCAGCAGCCGTTTAAGCGTTACCTCGAACACTGAAGCTTTCTTT
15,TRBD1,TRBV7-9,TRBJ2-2,CASSLDRGATGELFF,TGTGCCAGCAGCTTGGACAGGGGTGCCACCGGGGAGCTGTTTTTT
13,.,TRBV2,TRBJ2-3,CASSRSFTDTQYF,TGTGCCAGCAGTCGGAGCTTCACAGATACGCAGTATTTT
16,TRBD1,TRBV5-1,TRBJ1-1,CASSLRPGQMNTEAFF,TGCGCCAGCAGCTTAAGACCGGGACAGATGAACACTGAAGCTTTCTTT
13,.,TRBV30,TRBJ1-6,CAWTLSGASPLHF,TGTGCCTGGACTCTCTCCGGGGCCTCACCCCTCCACTTT
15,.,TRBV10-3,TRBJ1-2,CAISESTVGAGGYTF,TGTGCCATCAGTGAGTCAACCGTCGGAGCTGGAGGCTACACCTTC
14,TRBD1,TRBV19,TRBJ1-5,CATSQGAQSQPQHF,TGTGCCACCTCACAGGGGGCGCAAAGTCAGCCCCAGCATTTT
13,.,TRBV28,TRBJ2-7,CASGDRITYEQYF,TGTGCCAGCGGAGACAGGATCACCTACGAGCAGTACTTC
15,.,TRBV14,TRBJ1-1,CASSQGNTMNTEAFF,TGTGCCAGCAGCCAAGGGAATACGATGAACACTGAAGCTTTCTTT